Shown below are 5 T cell receptor beta chains from a single sample sequenced in a study of cytomegalovirus exposure and HLA in healthy donors. In the PCR, 60 Vbeta and 13 Jbeta primers were used. Repertoires were generated with immunoSEQ multiplex PCR, while TCRdb's copy carries only in-frame clones and drops some. The sample has tens of thousands of clones, about two thirds seen once. Input material: PBMCs. Receptor source: a man aged 45 to 65 in good health and CMV-seronegative.

V and J are TRBV7-2 and TRBJ2-1; 7 bases agree with TRBD2. The CDR3 length is 14 residues. With V trimmed by 4 bases and J by 8 bases, 8 bases remained unmatched. The germline gives CDR1 SGHTA, CDR2 FQGNSA. CDR3 nucleotides: TGTGCCAGCAGCTGGAGGCGGGAGAGTGATGAGCAGTTCTTC. Amino acid sequence: CASSWRRESDEQFF.

V usage is TRBV18 and J usage is TRBJ1-1; 9 bases are shared with TRBD1. This CDR3 comprises 18 residues. Trimming cost V 3 bases and J 5 bases; bases outside gene matches: 16. Looked up from germline, CDR1 is KGHSH and CDR2 is LQKENI. DNA of the CDR3: TGTGCCAGCTCACCGAAACGACAGGGGGGGGCAGGGAAGACTGAAGCTTTCTTT. Translating it yields CASSPKRQGGAGKTEAFF.

The chain is built from TRBV14 and TRBJ1-2; D is ambiguous. This CDR3 region has 13 residues. Germline V gene data show CDR1 as SGHDN and CDR2 as FVKESK. The ends were cut back, 0 bases at V and 4 bases at J, with 6 bases in the middle. CDR3 DNA sequence: TGTGCCAGCAGCCAAGATCACTCCTATGGCTACACCTTC. Its protein product is CASSQDHSYGYTF.

This clone was recorded a few times. The V gene is TRBV28, the J gene TRBJ2-4, with a possible D match to TRBD2 (7 bases). The CDR3 extends over 15 amino acids. CDR1 MDHEN and CDR2 SYDVKM come from the germline V gene. Trimming left V 6 bases short and J 1 base short, with 13 bases between. The CDR3 sequence is CASRGGGPAKNIQYF. The CDR3 bases are TGTGCCAGCAGAGGGGGGGGGCCGGCCAAAAACATTCAGTACTTC.

V usage is TRBV11-2 and J usage is TRBJ2-7; D is possibly TRBD1 (6 bases). Germline CDR1 reads SGHAT; CDR2 reads FQNNGV. Trimming took 3 bases from V and 2 from J, leaving 14 bases between them. The CDR3 contains 15 residues. The DNA for the CDR3 is TGTGCCAGCAGCTTTGGACAGTTAAGTACCTACGAGCAGTACTTC. Amino acids: CASSFGQLSTYEQYF. The complete variable domain, with remaining parts taken from reference TRBV11-2 and TRBJ2-7, reads EAGVAQSPRYKIIEKRQSVAFWCNPISGHATLYWYQQILGQGPKLLIQFQNNGVVDDSQLPKDRFSAERLKGVDSTLKIQPAKLEDSAVYLCASSFGQLSTYEQYFGPGTRLTVT.